These 12 T cell receptor beta chains came from one sample sequenced in a study of T-cell memory formation after mild COVID-19. In TCRdb, the 5' RACE reads were re-called with MiXCR into one record per CDR3 protein. This repertoire shows fewer than 140,000 distinct CDR3 sequences, about 15% found once; its top ten account for 28%. Specimen: PBMCs or a T cell subset sorted from them (not recorded which). These receptors were collected from an adult woman who had mild COVID-19 (a few samples of this study predate the infection). Cell type and time point are not known.

This clonotype appeared a single time. The chain combines TRBV27 with TRBJ2-2; tentatively, D is TRBD2 (6 bases). V lost 7 bases, J lost 5 bases, and 17 bases lay in between. CDR1 is MNHEY and CDR2 is SMNVEV in the germline V gene (reference sequence). There are 15 residues in the CDR3. The CDR3 DNA reads TGTGCCAGCACCCCGTGGGGGGAGGATACCGGGGAGCTGTTTTTT. Encoded protein: CASTPWGEDTGELFF.

V gene TRBV11-2 combines with J gene TRBJ1-2, with D unclear. Germline-derived CDR1 and CDR2 are SGHAT and FQNNGV. Deletions cut 5 bases from V and 7 bases from J, with 14 bases between. This CDR3 contains 13 residues. CDR3 residues: CASSRSWAAGYTF. The CDR3 nucleotides read TGTGCCAGCAGCCGAAGCTGGGCGGCTGGCTACACCTTC.

This clonotype came up a few times. The rearrangement uses TRBV7-9 and TRBJ2-7; TRBD1 aligns across 10 bases. The CDR3 is 17 amino acids. The V gene's germline CDR1 is SEHNR and CDR2 FQNEAQ (reference sequence). V dropped 5 bases and J dropped 2; count of bases not matched to a gene: 12. DNA of the CDR3: TGTGCCAGCAGCACACCACGGGGGACAGGGGACCCCTACGAGCAGTACTTC. Translating gives CASSTPRGTGDPYEQYF.

This clonotype was seen a handful of times. The CDR3, as DNA: TGTGCCAGCAGTCCTCACTGGACGGAGAACACTGAAGCTTTCTTT. Amino acid sequence: CASSPHWTENTEAFF. V and J are TRBV12-3 or TRBV12-4 and TRBJ1-1; D remains unclear. CDR3 length: 15 amino acids. V lost 5 bases and J lost 1, with 14 bases in between.

The chain links TRBV5-1 to TRBJ2-1; TRBD1 agrees at 9 bases. Germline loops: CDR1 SGHRS, CDR2 YFSETQ. The CDR3 runs 14 residues. Trimming cost V 4 bases and J 9 bases; bases outside gene matches: 8. This chain's CDR3 is CASSPSTGGTEQFF. The CDR3 DNA follows: TGCGCCAGCAGCCCGTCTACAGGGGGCACTGAGCAGTTCTTC.

This clonotype was found a few times. The chain has TRBV29-1 and TRBJ2-1; unclear D gene. Trimming pared 4 bases from V and 9 bases from J, leaving 7 bases between. The CDR3 extends over 10 amino acids. Germline loops: CDR1 SQVTM, CDR2 ANQGSEA. CDR3 DNA: TGCAGCGTTGGACTTAGTGAGCAGTTCTTC. Translated: CSVGLSEQFF.

There are a few counts of this clonotype. V is TRBV9 and J is TRBJ2-2; D possibly corresponds to TRBD2 (5 bases). The germline V gene encodes CDR1 SGDLS and CDR2 YYNGEE. CDR3 length: 11 residues. V lost 6 bases, J lost 5 bases, and 5 bases lay in between. In DNA, the CDR3 is TGTGCCAGCACGGGAACCGGGGAGCTGTTTTTT. It yields the protein CASTGTGELFF.

This clonotype was counted a single time. The rearrangement joins TRBV4-1 to TRBJ1-1, with D tentatively TRBD1 (5 bases). Per germline, CDR1 MGHRA and CDR2 YSYEKL. The CDR3 sequence is 16 residues long. The V end was cut by 8 bases, the J end by 5 bases, with 24 bases between. The DNA for the CDR3 is TGCGCCAGCGCCCTAGACCCGGGCTCGGGGCGGACTGAAGCTTTCTTT. The encoded protein is CASALDPGSGRTEAFF.

V usage is TRBV19 and J usage is TRBJ2-7; D not resolved. The CDR3 consists of 15 residues. CDR1 and CDR2 (germline): LNHDA, SQIVND (reference sequence). With 10 bases removed from V and 1 base from J, the gap between germline ends came to 20 bases. This chain's CDR3 is CATTTLLWFSYEQYF. The CDR3 DNA reads TGTGCCACCACCACACTTCTTTGGTTTTCCTACGAGCAGTACTTC.

This clonotype was detected only a few times. V and J are TRBV9 and TRBJ2-5, with D perhaps TRBD2 (6 bases). Between the trimmed V and J ends, which lost 0 bases and 4 bases, there was a span of 13 bases. Germline V gives CDR1 SGDLS, CDR2 YYNGEE. The CDR3 totals 15 residues. In DNA form, the CDR3 reads TGTGCCAGCAGCGTAGCGAGGGGAGGTCGAGAGACCCAGTACTTC. Protein product: CASSVARGGRETQYF.

The chain is built from TRBV9 and TRBJ2-7, with 8 positions matching TRBD1. Trimming cost V 4 bases and J 4 bases; bases outside gene matches: 7. CDR3 length equals 14 residues. Germline V CDR1 and CDR2: SGDLS, YYNGEE. The CDR3 protein is CASSLRDRQYEQYF. The CDR3 region has the DNA TGTGCCAGCAGCCTCCGGGACAGGCAATACGAGCAGTACTTC.

This clonotype was observed a few times. The V and J genes are TRBV7-9 and TRBJ2-1, with D unclear. The V end lost 2 bases, the J end lost 8 bases, and 16 bases lay between the germline ends. In germline, CDR1 is SEHNR, CDR2 FQNEAQ (reference sequence). This CDR3 has 15 residues. CDR3 nucleotide sequence: TGTGCCAGCAGCTTATCGGTGGGAAGGCAGGATGAGCAGTTCTTC. This translates into CASSLSVGRQDEQFF.